These T cell receptor beta chains were read from a single sample in a study of regulatory T cells in long-lasting Graves disease. TCRdb recomputed calls from the multiplex PCR reads with MiXCR, one row per CDR3 protein. The data show around 460,000 distinct CDR3 sequences, about 14% seen once. These same records also appear under a second study, on T cells in Graves' hyperthyroidism and ophthalmopathy.

The material was peripheral blood mononuclear cells (PBMCs), obtained at new diagnosis, from a patient treated with antithyroid drugs. All receptors come from a woman in her forties or fifties with Graves disease. Both conserved end residues are part of each CDR3. A D gene is named only where the DNA matches it firmly. Some rows mark clone size as missing; the rest say once, few, many or name a class of expanded clone.

v_call: TRBV30
cdr3_length: 12
clone_size: many
j_call: TRBJ1-3
d_call: -
cdr3_nt: TGTGCCTGGAGAGACCCTGGAAACACCATATATTTT
cdr3_aa: CAWRDPGNTIYF

v_call: TRBV29-1
cdr3_length: 15
clone_size: many
j_call: TRBJ2-3
d_call: -
cdr3_nt: TGCAGCGTTGAAGATCTTAGCCTAGGAACAGATACGCAGTATTTT
cdr3_aa: CSVEDLSLGTDTQYF

v_call: TRBV6-2/TRBV6-3
cdr3_length: 14
clone_size: few
j_call: TRBJ2-6
d_call: TRBD1
cdr3_nt: TGCGCAGGGGGCGCCCCGACGGGGGCCAACGTCCTGACTTTC
cdr3_aa: CAGGAPTGANVLTF

v_call: TRBV6-2/TRBV6-3
cdr3_length: 13
clone_size: -
j_call: TRBJ2-1
d_call: TRBD1
cdr3_nt: TGTGCCAGCAGACTGGGACAGGACAATGAGCAGTTCTTC
cdr3_aa: CASRLGQDNEQFF

v_call: TRBV9
cdr3_length: 13
clone_size: many
j_call: TRBJ1-1
d_call: -
cdr3_nt: TGTGCCAGCAGCGTAGGTTATGGCACTGAAGCTTTCTTT
cdr3_aa: CASSVGYGTEAFF

v_call: TRBV12-3/TRBV12-4
cdr3_length: 17
clone_size: many
j_call: TRBJ1-3
d_call: -
cdr3_nt: TGTGCCAGCAGTGCGATCCGGGACACATTTTCTGGAAACACCATATATTTT
cdr3_aa: CASSAIRDTFSGNTIYF

v_call: TRBV29-1
cdr3_length: 16
clone_size: few
j_call: TRBJ2-7
d_call: TRBD2
cdr3_nt: TGCAGCGTTGAAACAGCTGGGACTAGCGGGAGCTACGAGCAGTACTTC
cdr3_aa: CSVETAGTSGSYEQYF

v_call: TRBV20-1
cdr3_length: 17
clone_size: few
j_call: TRBJ2-1
d_call: TRBD1
cdr3_nt: TGCAGTGCTCGACAGGGCTCGGGCGGCACGAATTACAATGAGCAGTTCTTC
cdr3_aa: CSARQGSGGTNYNEQFF

v_call: TRBV10-3
cdr3_length: 14
clone_size: few
j_call: TRBJ1-1
d_call: -
cdr3_nt: TGTGCCATCAGTGAGTCTCAGAGGACCACTGAAGCTTTCTTT
cdr3_aa: CAISESQRTTEAFF

v_call: TRBV2
cdr3_length: 14
clone_size: many
j_call: TRBJ2-1
d_call: TRBD1
cdr3_nt: TGTGCCAGCAGTGGGACAGGGATCCCCAATGAGCAGTTCTTC
cdr3_aa: CASSGTGIPNEQFF

v_call: TRBV29-1
cdr3_length: 13
clone_size: many
j_call: TRBJ2-7
d_call: -
cdr3_nt: TGCAGCGTTGCCCCCCTAGCAGGCGACGAGCAGTACTTC
cdr3_aa: CSVAPLAGDEQYF

v_call: TRBV2
cdr3_length: 18
clone_size: many
j_call: TRBJ2-3
d_call: TRBD2
cdr3_nt: TGTGCCAGCAGTTCTCTGGGGTGGCGGGAGACTGGCACAGATACGCAGTATTTT
cdr3_aa: CASSSLGWRETGTDTQYF

v_call: TRBV5-5
cdr3_length: 17
clone_size: few
j_call: TRBJ1-4
d_call: -
cdr3_nt: TGTGCCAGCAGCTTCAGATTGGACGGGACAACTAATGAAAAACTGTTTTTT
cdr3_aa: CASSFRLDGTTNEKLFF

v_call: TRBV3-1
cdr3_length: 16
clone_size: many
j_call: TRBJ2-1
d_call: TRBD2
cdr3_nt: TGTGCCAGCAGCTATTTCGGGACTAGCGAAAACAATGAGCAGTTCTTC
cdr3_aa: CASSYFGTSENNEQFF

v_call: TRBV6-1
cdr3_length: 14
clone_size: many
j_call: TRBJ2-7
d_call: -
cdr3_nt: TGTGCCAGCAGTCTCCTCCAGGGCTCCTACGAGCAGTACTTC
cdr3_aa: CASSLLQGSYEQYF

v_call: TRBV9
cdr3_length: 17
clone_size: few
j_call: TRBJ1-5
d_call: -
cdr3_nt: TGTGCCAGCAGCAACGCGGACAGAAGATACAGCAATCAGCCCCAGCATTTT
cdr3_aa: CASSNADRRYSNQPQHF

v_call: TRBV2
cdr3_length: 14
clone_size: many
j_call: TRBJ2-5
d_call: TRBD1
cdr3_nt: TGTGCCAGCAGGAGAGGACAGGGTGAGGAGACCCAGTACTTC
cdr3_aa: CASRRGQGEETQYF

v_call: TRBV29-1
cdr3_length: 14
clone_size: many
j_call: TRBJ2-2
d_call: -
cdr3_nt: TGCAGCGCCGAGGCGTGGGCGGGCACCGGGGAGCTGTTTTTT
cdr3_aa: CSAEAWAGTGELFF

v_call: TRBV6-1
cdr3_length: 13
clone_size: many
j_call: TRBJ2-3
d_call: TRBD2
cdr3_nt: TGTGCCAGCAGAGGGAGGGCCACAGATACGCAGTATTTT
cdr3_aa: CASRGRATDTQYF

v_call: TRBV29-1
cdr3_length: 13
clone_size: -
j_call: TRBJ1-5
d_call: -
cdr3_nt: TGCAGCGTTGGGTGGGACACAAATCAGCCCCAGCATTTT
cdr3_aa: CSVGWDTNQPQHF

v_call: TRBV6-1
cdr3_length: 19
clone_size: few
j_call: TRBJ1-3
d_call: TRBD1
cdr3_nt: TGTGCCAGCACCAAGTCTCCCCACACGACAGGGATCTCTGGAAACACCATATATTTT
cdr3_aa: CASTKSPHTTGISGNTIYF

v_call: TRBV6-1
cdr3_length: 14
clone_size: many
j_call: TRBJ2-1
d_call: -
cdr3_nt: TGTGCCAGCAGTAGCGCGAGCTCCTACAATGAGCAGTTCTTC
cdr3_aa: CASSSASSYNEQFF

v_call: TRBV7-3
cdr3_length: 15
clone_size: many
j_call: TRBJ2-3
d_call: TRBD2
cdr3_nt: TGTGCCAGCAGCTTATTCAGCGGGAACACAGATACGCAGTATTTT
cdr3_aa: CASSLFSGNTDTQYF

v_call: TRBV9
cdr3_length: 14
clone_size: -
j_call: TRBJ2-5
d_call: -
cdr3_nt: TGTGCCACCTCCCCGGGACAAACACAAGAGACCCAGTACTTC
cdr3_aa: CATSPGQTQETQYF

v_call: TRBV28
cdr3_length: 12
clone_size: many
j_call: TRBJ2-7
d_call: -
cdr3_nt: TGTGCCAGCAGTTTCCTCTCCCACGAGCAGTACTTC
cdr3_aa: CASSFLSHEQYF

v_call: TRBV6-1
cdr3_length: 16
clone_size: many
j_call: TRBJ2-3
d_call: TRBD1
cdr3_nt: TGTGCCAGCAGCACCGACAGGGGTTTCGTGTCGGATACGCAGTATTTT
cdr3_aa: CASSTDRGFVSDTQYF

v_call: TRBV3-1
cdr3_length: 15
clone_size: few
j_call: TRBJ2-7
d_call: -
cdr3_nt: TGTGCCAGCAGCCAAGGCCCAGACGGCGAGTACGAGCAGTACTTC
cdr3_aa: CASSQGPDGEYEQYF

v_call: TRBV6-1
cdr3_length: 13
clone_size: -
j_call: TRBJ1-5
d_call: TRBD1
cdr3_nt: TGTGCCAGCATACAGCAGGGGGATCAGCCCCAGCATTTT
cdr3_aa: CASIQQGDQPQHF

v_call: TRBV3-1
cdr3_length: 14
clone_size: few
j_call: TRBJ1-1
d_call: -
cdr3_nt: TGTGCCAGCAGCAAACGACAGAGGGGCACTGAAGCTTTCTTT
cdr3_aa: CASSKRQRGTEAFF

v_call: TRBV20-1
cdr3_length: 16
clone_size: many
j_call: TRBJ2-5
d_call: -
cdr3_nt: TGCAGTGCTAGAGATCCCCTAGCGCCCGGCGGAGAGACCCAGTACTTC
cdr3_aa: CSARDPLAPGGETQYF

v_call: TRBV3-1
cdr3_length: 14
clone_size: many
j_call: TRBJ1-1
d_call: TRBD1
cdr3_nt: TGTGCCAGCAGCCAATGGACAGGGAACACTGAAGCTTTCTTT
cdr3_aa: CASSQWTGNTEAFF

v_call: TRBV12-3/TRBV12-4
cdr3_length: 14
clone_size: few
j_call: TRBJ1-2
d_call: -
cdr3_nt: TGTGCCAGCAGTCAACAGAGGGTAAACTATGGCTACACCTTC
cdr3_aa: CASSQQRVNYGYTF

v_call: TRBV2
cdr3_length: 14
clone_size: once
j_call: TRBJ2-1
d_call: TRBD2
cdr3_nt: TGTGCCAGCAAAACTAGCGGGTTGGACAATGAGCAGTTCTTC
cdr3_aa: CASKTSGLDNEQFF

v_call: TRBV5-1
cdr3_length: 14
clone_size: many
j_call: TRBJ1-1
d_call: TRBD1
cdr3_nt: TGCGCCAGCAGCCTGCCGACAGGGAGGACTGAAGCTTTCTTT
cdr3_aa: CASSLPTGRTEAFF

v_call: TRBV20-1
cdr3_length: 16
clone_size: -
j_call: TRBJ2-7
d_call: TRBD2
cdr3_nt: TGCAGTGCCTCAAAAGGACTAGCGGGAGACCCCCACGAGCAGTACTTC
cdr3_aa: CSASKGLAGDPHEQYF

v_call: TRBV5-4
cdr3_length: 15
clone_size: many
j_call: TRBJ2-1
d_call: TRBD2
cdr3_nt: TGTGCCAGCAGCTTGCGAGCGGGGGACTACAATGAGCAGTTCTTC
cdr3_aa: CASSLRAGDYNEQFF

v_call: TRBV30
cdr3_length: 13
clone_size: few
j_call: TRBJ2-5
d_call: -
cdr3_nt: TGTGCCTGGAGGGGGGTGGGGGGAGAGACCCAGTACTTC
cdr3_aa: CAWRGVGGETQYF

v_call: TRBV20-1
cdr3_length: 12
clone_size: many
j_call: TRBJ2-3
d_call: TRBD2
cdr3_nt: TGCGCACATAGGACTAGCTCCTGGTCGCAGTATTTT
cdr3_aa: CAHRTSSWSQYF

v_call: TRBV10-3
cdr3_length: 13
clone_size: -
j_call: TRBJ1-1
d_call: -
cdr3_nt: TGTGCCATCAGGGAAGGGGGGGCCACTGAAGCTTTCTTT
cdr3_aa: CAIREGGATEAFF

v_call: TRBV6-1
cdr3_length: 12
clone_size: many
j_call: TRBJ2-5
d_call: -
cdr3_nt: TGTGCCAGCAGTGTACTAGGAGAGACCCAGTACTTC
cdr3_aa: CASSVLGETQYF

v_call: TRBV27
cdr3_length: 14
clone_size: few
j_call: TRBJ1-6
d_call: -
cdr3_nt: TGTGCCAGCAGTTTAAGGGCAGATAATTCACCCCTCCACTTT
cdr3_aa: CASSLRADNSPLHF

v_call: TRBV2
cdr3_length: 17
clone_size: -
j_call: TRBJ1-2
d_call: TRBD1
cdr3_nt: TGTGCCAGCGGTCATTCCCGGGACAGGGAAAGGTACTATGGCTACACCTTC
cdr3_aa: CASGHSRDRERYYGYTF